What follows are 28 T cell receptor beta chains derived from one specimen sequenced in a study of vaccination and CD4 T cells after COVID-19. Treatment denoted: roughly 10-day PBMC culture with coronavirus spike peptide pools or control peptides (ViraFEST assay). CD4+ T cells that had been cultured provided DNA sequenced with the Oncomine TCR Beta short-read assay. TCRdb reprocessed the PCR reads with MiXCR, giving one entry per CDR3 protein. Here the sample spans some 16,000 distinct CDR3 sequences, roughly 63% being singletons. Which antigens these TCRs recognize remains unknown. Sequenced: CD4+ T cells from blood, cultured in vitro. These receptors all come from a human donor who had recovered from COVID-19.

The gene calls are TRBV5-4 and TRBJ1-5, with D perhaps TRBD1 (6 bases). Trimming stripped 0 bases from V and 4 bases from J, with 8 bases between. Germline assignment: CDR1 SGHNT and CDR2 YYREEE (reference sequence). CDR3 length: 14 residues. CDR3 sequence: CASSLDRENQPQHF. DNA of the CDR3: TGTGCCAGCAGCTTGGACAGGGAGAATCAGCCCCAGCATTTT.

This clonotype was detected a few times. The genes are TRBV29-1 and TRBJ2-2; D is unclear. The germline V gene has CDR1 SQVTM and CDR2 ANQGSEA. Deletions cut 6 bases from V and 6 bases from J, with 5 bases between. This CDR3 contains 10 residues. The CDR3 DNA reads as TGCAGCGTCATGGCCGGGGAGCTGTTTTTT. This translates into CSVMAGELFF.

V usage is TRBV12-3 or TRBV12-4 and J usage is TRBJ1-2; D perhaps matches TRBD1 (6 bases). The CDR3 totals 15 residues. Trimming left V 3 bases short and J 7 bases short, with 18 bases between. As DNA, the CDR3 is TGTGCCAGCAGTTTGGGGAGTTGGGGGCCGAGTGGCTACACCTTC. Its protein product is CASSLGSWGPSGYTF.

The CDR3 DNA sequence: TGTGCCACCAGTGATTTCCGCGGGGGAAGCTCCTACAATGAGCAGTTCTTC. This sequence encodes CATSDFRGGSSYNEQFF. The V gene is TRBV24-1, the J gene TRBJ2-1; the match to TRBD2 covers 7 bases. This CDR3 is built from 17 residues. Germline V gene sequence: CDR1 KGHDR, CDR2 SFDVKD. The V and J ends lost 1 base and 0 bases, in that order; junction bases with no gene match: 5.

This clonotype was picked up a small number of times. CDR3 DNA: TGCAGTGCTAGGGAGGTCCGGTACCAAGAGACCCAGTACTTC. Protein sequence: CSAREVRYQETQYF. The chain uses TRBV20-1 and TRBJ2-5; D is possibly TRBD2 (5 bases). The CDR3 consists of 14 residues. With 3 bases removed from V and 0 bases from J, the gap between germline ends came to 11 bases. Germline assignment: CDR1 DFQATT and CDR2 SNEGSKA (reference sequence).

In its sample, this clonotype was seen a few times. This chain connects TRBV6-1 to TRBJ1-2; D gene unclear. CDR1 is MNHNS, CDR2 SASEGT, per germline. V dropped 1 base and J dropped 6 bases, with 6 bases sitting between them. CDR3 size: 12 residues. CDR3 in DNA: TGTGCCAGCAGTGAAGGTACACATGGCTACACCTTC. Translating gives CASSEGTHGYTF.

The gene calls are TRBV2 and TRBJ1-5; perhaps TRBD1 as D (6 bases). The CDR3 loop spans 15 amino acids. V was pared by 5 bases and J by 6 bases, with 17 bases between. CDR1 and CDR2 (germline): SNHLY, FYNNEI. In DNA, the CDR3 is TGTGCCAGCAGTATCCGGGCAGAGGGGGGTCAGCCCCAGCATTTT. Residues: CASSIRAEGGQPQHF.

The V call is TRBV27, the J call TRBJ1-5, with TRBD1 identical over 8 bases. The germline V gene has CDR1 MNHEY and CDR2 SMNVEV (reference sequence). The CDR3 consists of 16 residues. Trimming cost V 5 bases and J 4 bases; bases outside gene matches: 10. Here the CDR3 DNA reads TGTGCCAGCAGTCCTTACCGGGACAGGTTGAATCAGCCCCAGCATTTT. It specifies CASSPYRDRLNQPQHF.

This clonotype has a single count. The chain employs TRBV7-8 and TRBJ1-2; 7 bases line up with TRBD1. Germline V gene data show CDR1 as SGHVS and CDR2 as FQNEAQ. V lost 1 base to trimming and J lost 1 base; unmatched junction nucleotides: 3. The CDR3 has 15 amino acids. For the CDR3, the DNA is TGTGCCAGCAGCTTAGTGGGACAGATTAACTATGGCTACACCTTC. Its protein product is CASSLVGQINYGYTF.

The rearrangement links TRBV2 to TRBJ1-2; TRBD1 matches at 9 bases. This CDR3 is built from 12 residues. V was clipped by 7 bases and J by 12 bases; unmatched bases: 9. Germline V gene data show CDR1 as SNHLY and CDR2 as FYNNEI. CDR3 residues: CASMGTGSMDTF. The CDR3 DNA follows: TGTGCCAGCATGGGGACAGGGAGTATGGACACCTTC.

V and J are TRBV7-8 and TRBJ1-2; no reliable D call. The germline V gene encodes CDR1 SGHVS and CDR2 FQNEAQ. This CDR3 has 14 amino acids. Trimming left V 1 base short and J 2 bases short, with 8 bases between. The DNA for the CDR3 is TGTGCCAGCAGCTTAGAACGGACCAACTATGGCTACACCTTC. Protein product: CASSLERTNYGYTF. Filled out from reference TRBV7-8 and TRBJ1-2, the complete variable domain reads GAGVSQSPRYKVAKRGQDVALRCDPISGHVSLFWYQQALGQGPEFLTYFQNEAQLDKSGLPSDRFFAERPEGSVSTLKIQRTQQEDSAVYLCASSLERTNYGYTFGSGTRLTVV.

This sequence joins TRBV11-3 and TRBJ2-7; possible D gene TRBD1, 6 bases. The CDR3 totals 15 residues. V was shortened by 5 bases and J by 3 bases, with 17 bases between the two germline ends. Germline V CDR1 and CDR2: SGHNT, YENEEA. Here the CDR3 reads CASSVTRQVHYEQYF. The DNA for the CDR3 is TGTGCCAGCAGCGTCACCCGACAGGTACACTACGAGCAGTACTTC.

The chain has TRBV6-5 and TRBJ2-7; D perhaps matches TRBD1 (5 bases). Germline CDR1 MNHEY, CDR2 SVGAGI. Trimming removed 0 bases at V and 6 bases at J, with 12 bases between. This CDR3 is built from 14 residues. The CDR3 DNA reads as TGTGCCAGCAGTTACTCGAACACAAGGGGCGAGCAGTACTTC. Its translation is CASSYSNTRGEQYF.

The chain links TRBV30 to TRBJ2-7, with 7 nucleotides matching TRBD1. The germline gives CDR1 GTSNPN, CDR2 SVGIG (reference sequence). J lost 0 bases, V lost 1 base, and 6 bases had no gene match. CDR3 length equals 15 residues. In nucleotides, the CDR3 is TGTGCCTGGAGTGACGCGGACAGGCGCTCCTACGAGCAGTACTTC. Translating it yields CAWSDADRRSYEQYF.

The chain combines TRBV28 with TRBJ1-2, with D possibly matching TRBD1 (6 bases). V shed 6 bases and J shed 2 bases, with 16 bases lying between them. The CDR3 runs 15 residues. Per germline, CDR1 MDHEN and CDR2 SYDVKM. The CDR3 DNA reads TGTGCCAGCAGGCCCGGGGGGCCCAAGAACTATGGCTACACCTTC. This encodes CASRPGGPKNYGYTF.

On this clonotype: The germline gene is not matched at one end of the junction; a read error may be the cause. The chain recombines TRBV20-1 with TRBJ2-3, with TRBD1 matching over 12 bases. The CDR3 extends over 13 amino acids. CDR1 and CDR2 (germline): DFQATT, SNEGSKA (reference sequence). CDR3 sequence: CIAGQGAPDTQYF. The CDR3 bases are TGTATAGCGGGACAGGGGGCCCCAGATACGCAGTATTTT.

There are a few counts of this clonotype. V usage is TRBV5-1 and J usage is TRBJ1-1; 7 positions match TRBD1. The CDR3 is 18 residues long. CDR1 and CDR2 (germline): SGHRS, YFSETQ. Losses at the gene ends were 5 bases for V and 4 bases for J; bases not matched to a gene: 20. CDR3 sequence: CASRELSNTPTGVTEAFF. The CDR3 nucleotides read TGCGCCAGCAGGGAGCTTTCGAACACCCCTACAGGGGTCACTGAAGCTTTCTTT.

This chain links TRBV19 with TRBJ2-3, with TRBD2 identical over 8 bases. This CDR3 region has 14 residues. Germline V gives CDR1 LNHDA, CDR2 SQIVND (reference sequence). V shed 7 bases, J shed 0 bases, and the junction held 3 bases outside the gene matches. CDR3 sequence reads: CASKLAASTDTQYF. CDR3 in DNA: TGTGCCAGTAAACTAGCGGCTAGCACAGATACGCAGTATTTT.

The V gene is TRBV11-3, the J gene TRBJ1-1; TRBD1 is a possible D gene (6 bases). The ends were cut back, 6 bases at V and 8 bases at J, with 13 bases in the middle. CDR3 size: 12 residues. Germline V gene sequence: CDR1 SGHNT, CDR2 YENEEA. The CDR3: CASSQTGLEAFF. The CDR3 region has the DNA TGTGCCAGCAGTCAAACAGGGTTAGAAGCTTTCTTT.

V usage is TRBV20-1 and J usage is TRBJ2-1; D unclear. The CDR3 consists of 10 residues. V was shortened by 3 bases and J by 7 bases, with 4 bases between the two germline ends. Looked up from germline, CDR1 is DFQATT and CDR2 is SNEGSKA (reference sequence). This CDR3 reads CSASWNEQFF. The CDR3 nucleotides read TGCAGTGCTAGTTGGAATGAGCAGTTCTTC.

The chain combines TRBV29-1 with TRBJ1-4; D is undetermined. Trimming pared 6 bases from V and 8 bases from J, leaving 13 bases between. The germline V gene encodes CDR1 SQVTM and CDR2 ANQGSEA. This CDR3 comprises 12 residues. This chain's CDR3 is CSVQTYGEKLFF. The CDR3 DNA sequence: TGCAGCGTCCAGACCTATGGCGAAAAACTGTTTTTT.

The chain's CDR3 is CASSLASPARRETQYF. DNA of the CDR3: TGTGCCAGCAGTTTAGCCTCCCCAGCGCGAAGGGAGACCCAGTACTTC. The V gene is TRBV5-6, the J gene TRBJ2-5; D is uncertain. Germline CDR1 is SGHDT and CDR2 is YYEEEE. The length of the CDR3 is 16 residues. Between the trimmed V and J ends, which lost 5 bases and 5 bases, there was a span of 22 bases.

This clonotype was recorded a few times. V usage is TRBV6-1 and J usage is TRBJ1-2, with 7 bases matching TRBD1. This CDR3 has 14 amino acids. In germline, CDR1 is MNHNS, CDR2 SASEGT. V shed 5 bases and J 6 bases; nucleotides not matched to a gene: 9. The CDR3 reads CASSPNRGGNGYTF. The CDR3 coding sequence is TGTGCCAGCAGTCCCAACAGGGGAGGCAATGGCTACACCTTC.

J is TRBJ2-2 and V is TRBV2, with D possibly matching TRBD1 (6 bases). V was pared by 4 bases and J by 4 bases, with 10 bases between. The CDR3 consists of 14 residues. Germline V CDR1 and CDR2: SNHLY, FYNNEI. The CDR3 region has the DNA TGTGCCAGCAGTGCAGGGGCGGTCACCGGGGAGCTGTTTTTT. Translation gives CASSAGAVTGELFF.

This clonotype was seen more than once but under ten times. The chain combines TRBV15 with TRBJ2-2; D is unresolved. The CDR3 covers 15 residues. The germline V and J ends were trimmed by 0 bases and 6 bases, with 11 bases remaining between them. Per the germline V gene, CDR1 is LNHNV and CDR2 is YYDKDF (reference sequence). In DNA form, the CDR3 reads TGTGCCACCAGCAGAGATACTACTGTGGCCGGGGAGCTGTTTTTT. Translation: CATSRDTTVAGELFF.

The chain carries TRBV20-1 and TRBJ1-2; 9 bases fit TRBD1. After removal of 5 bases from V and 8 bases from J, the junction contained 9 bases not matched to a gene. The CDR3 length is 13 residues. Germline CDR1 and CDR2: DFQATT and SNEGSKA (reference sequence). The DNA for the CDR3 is TGCAGTGCTGGGACAGGGTCAGGAAGCGGCTACACCTTC. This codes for CSAGTGSGSGYTF.

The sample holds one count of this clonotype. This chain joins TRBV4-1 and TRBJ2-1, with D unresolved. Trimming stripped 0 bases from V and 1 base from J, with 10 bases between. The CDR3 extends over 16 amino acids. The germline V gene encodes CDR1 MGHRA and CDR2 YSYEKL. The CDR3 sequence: CASSQEGSESYNEQFF. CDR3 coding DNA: TGCGCCAGCAGCCAAGAGGGCAGCGAATCCTACAATGAGCAGTTCTTC.

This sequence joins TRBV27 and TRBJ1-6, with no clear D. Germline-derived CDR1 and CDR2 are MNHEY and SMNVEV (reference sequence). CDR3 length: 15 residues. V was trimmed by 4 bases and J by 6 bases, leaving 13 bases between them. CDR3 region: CASSSRDRSNSPLHF. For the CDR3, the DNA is TGTGCCAGCAGTTCGAGAGATCGGAGTAATTCACCCCTCCACTTT.